Listed here are 7 T cell receptor beta chains from one sample, sequenced in a study of shared clonotypes between healthy human individuals. Clones were read by immunoSEQ multiplex PCR, and TCRdb kept only the in-frame ones, dropping some. The sample lists under 2.5 million clones; less than 95% were seen once. The material sequenced was naive CD4+ T cells from PBMCs. Subset in this sample: CD45RA+ positively selected. The receptor set was obtained from a man younger than 35 in good health. Some clones in this sample may be carry-over from other donors' samples.

V and J are TRBV6-5 and TRBJ1-6, with unresolved D. CDR3 length equals 14 residues. Trimming shortened V by 2 bases and J by 6 bases, and 8 bases separated the two germline ends. Germline CDR1 is MNHEY and CDR2 is SVGAGI. As DNA, the CDR3 is TGTGCCAGCAGTTACGATCTGGGTAATTCACCCCTCCACTTT. It codes for CASSYDLGNSPLHF.

This chain links TRBV29-1 with TRBJ2-3; D perhaps matches TRBD1 (5 bases). The CDR3 covers 12 residues. V dropped 7 bases and J dropped 1 base, with 9 bases sitting between them. Germline V gives CDR1 SQVTM, CDR2 ANQGSEA. Written as DNA, the CDR3 is TGCAGCGGATCACAGGGCACAGATACGCAGTATTTT. It is translated as CSGSQGTDTQYF.

The V gene is TRBV7-9, the J gene TRBJ2-1; the match to TRBD2 covers 9 bases. V was pared by 6 bases and J by 1 base, with 4 bases of the junction left unmatched. Germline V gene data show CDR1 as SEHNR and CDR2 as FQNEAQ (reference sequence). CDR3 size: 15 residues. CDR3 nucleotides: TGTGCCAGCAGTTTTAGCGGGGGTTCCTACAATGAGCAGTTCTTC. Translation: CASSFSGGSYNEQFF.

Notes on this clone: This CDR3 is also generated by other DNA sequences in the sample. This rearrangement joins TRBV6-1 to TRBJ1-3; D gene uncertain. In germline, CDR1 is MNHNS, CDR2 SASEGT. V gave up 2 bases and J gave up 0 bases, with 5 bases separating them. The CDR3 totals 14 residues. CDR3 DNA sequence: TGTGCCAGCAGTGAACGTCTCTCTGGAAACACCATATATTTT. This sequence encodes CASSERLSGNTIYF.

This sequence joins TRBV25-1 and TRBJ2-2; TRBD1 might be the D (6 bases). The V and J ends lost 3 bases and 6 bases respectively, with 17 bases between them. The germline gives CDR1 MGHDK, CDR2 SYGVNS. This CDR3 spans 16 amino acids. The CDR3 sequence is CASSDSGTGLAGELFF. The CDR3 nucleotides are TGTGCCAGCAGTGACTCAGGAACAGGGTTGGCCGGGGAGCTGTTTTTT. The variable domain in full, with the rest retrieved from reference TRBV25-1 and TRBJ2-2, is EADIYQTPRYLVIGTGKKITLECSQTMGHDKMYWYQQDPGMELHLIHYSYGVNSTEKGDLSSESTVSRIRTEHFPLTLESARPSHTSQYLCASSDSGTGLAGELFFGEGSRLTVL.

The V call is TRBV5-4, the J call TRBJ2-3, with unresolved D. Germline lookup yields CDR1 SGHNT and CDR2 YYREEE (reference sequence). V lost 3 bases and J 2 bases, leaving 16 bases between the germline ends. The CDR3 contains 16 residues. Here the CDR3 reads CASSYPTPTSTDTQYF. CDR3 DNA sequence: TGTGCCAGCAGCTATCCGACTCCGACGTCCACAGATACGCAGTATTTT.

This chain connects TRBV28 to TRBJ2-3; D unresolved. The V and J ends lost 1 base and 3 bases respectively, with 11 bases between them. The CDR3 runs to 15 residues. Germline CDR1 is MDHEN and CDR2 is SYDVKM. The chain's CDR3 is CASSLSSFKTDTQYF. The CDR3, as DNA: TGTGCCAGCAGTTTATCCTCCTTTAAGACAGATACGCAGTATTTT.